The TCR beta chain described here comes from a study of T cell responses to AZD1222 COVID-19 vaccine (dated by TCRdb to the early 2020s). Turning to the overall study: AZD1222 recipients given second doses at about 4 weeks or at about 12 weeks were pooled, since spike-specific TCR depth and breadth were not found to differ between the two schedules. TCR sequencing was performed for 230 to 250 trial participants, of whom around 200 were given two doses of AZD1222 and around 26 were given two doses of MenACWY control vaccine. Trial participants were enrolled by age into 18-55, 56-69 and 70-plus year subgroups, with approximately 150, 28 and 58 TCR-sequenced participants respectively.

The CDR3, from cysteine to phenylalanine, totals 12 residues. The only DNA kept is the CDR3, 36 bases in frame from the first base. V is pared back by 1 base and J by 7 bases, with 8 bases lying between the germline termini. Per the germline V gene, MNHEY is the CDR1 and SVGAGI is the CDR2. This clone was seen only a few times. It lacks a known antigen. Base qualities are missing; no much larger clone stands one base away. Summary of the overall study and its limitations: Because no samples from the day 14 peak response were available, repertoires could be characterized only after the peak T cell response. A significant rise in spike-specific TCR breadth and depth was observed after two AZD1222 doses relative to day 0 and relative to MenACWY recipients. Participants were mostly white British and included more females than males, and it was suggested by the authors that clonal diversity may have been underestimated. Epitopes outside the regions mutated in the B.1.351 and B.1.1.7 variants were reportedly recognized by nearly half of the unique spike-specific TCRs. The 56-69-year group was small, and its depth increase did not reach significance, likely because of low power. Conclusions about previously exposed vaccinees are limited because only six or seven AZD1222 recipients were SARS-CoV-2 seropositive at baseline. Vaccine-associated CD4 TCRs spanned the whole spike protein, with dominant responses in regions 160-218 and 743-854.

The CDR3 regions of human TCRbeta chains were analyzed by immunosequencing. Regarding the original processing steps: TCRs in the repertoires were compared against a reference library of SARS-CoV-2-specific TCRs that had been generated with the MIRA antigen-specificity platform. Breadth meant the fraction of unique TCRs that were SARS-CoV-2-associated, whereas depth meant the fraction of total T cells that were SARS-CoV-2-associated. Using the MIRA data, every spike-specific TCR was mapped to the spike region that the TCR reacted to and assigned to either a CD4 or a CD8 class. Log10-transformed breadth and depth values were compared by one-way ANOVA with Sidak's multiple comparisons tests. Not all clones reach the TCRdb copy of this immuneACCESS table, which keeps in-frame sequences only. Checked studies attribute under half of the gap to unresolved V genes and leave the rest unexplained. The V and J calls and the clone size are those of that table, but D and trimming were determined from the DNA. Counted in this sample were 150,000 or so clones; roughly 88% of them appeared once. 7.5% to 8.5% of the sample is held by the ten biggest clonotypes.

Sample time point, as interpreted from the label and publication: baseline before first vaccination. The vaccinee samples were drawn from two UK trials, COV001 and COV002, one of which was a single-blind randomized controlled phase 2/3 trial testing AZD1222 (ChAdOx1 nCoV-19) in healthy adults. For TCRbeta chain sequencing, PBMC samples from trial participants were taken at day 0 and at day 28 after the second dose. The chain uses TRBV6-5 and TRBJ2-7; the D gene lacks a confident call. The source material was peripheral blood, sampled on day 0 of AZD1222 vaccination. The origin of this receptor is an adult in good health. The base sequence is TGTGCCAGCAGTTACTTCGGTTATGAGCAGTACTTC. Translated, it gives CASSYFGYEQYF.